This TCR beta chain was sequenced for a study of metastatic and nonmetastatic thyroid tumors (dated by TCRdb to 2020 to 2021). About the study as a whole: The researchers compared repertoires between peripheral blood samples and tumor or nodule tissue samples from patients with malignant or benign thyroid disease.

Points the paper makes about the study in general: In both blood and tumor samples, TCR beta diversity was reported to be significantly higher in malignant tumors than in benign nodules.

This clone has ten or more counts. Its specific antigen is unknown. No much larger clonotype is one base removed from it; base qualities were not supplied. V drops 6 bases and J drops 3 bases, leaving 14 bases in between. CDR1 and CDR2, looked up from the germline V gene (reference sequence), are LNHDA and SQIVND. The CDR3 starts with the cysteine, ends with the phenylalanine, and has 14 residues. CDR3 DNA only is kept here, 42 bases in frame from base 1. No treatment had been received by any patient before thyroid surgery. Using T-cell receptor beta sequencing, the study looked back at clinical samples from patients collected from the early 2010s to the late 2010s. The library was obtained by PCR. This sample was sequenced with an Illumina HiSeq 4000. High-throughput sequencing was used to profile the TCR beta-chain CDR3 region of every patient. The authors' analysis ran thus. The researchers built a classifier to tell apart papillary thyroid cancer patients with distant metastasis, based on CDR3 differences among clinicopathological groups. The Shannon index was used to measure repertoire diversity, and the Morisita-Horn index was used to measure how similar tumor and blood repertoires were. The public reads were run again by TCRdb, first through fastp at Q25 and then through MiXCR, and only productive beta chains were kept. None of the V and J calls come from the authors' own analysis; TCRdb made them. The sample includes under 20,000 clones, with roughly 15% observed a single time. Together, the top ten hold around 20% of the sample.

The TCR comes from a male donor with papillary thyroid cancer or a benign thyroid nodule (not recorded which). Some clones in this sample may be carry-over from other donors' samples. The rearrangement joined TRBV19 to TRBJ1-1; TRBD1 is possibly the D segment (5 matching bases). Sequencing was done on a sample of blood. The bases read TGTGCCAGTAGAACCACAGGTAGGGACACTGAAGCTTTCTTT. Its protein is CASRTTGRDTEAFF.